A single sample gave rise to the 13 T cell receptor beta chains below, sequenced in a study of T cells in localized non-small cell lung cancer. The assay was immunoSEQ multiplex PCR, and TCRdb's table has in-frame clones only and misses some. The table lists roughly 25,000 clones, 80% to 90% of them singletons. Sequencing used peripheral blood, obtained before any cancer treatment. These receptors were obtained from a female donor aged 60 or older with stage II squamous cell lung carcinoma.

The chain links TRBV5-6 to TRBJ1-5; D unresolved. The germline gives CDR1 SGHDT, CDR2 YYEEEE. V lost 0 bases and J lost 4, with 5 bases in between. This CDR3 has 13 amino acids. The CDR3 reads CASSLAGNQPQHF. The CDR3 DNA is TGTGCCAGCAGCTTGGCGGGGAATCAGCCCCAGCATTTT.

In the case of this clone: The junction differs from germline at one of its ends, possibly a read error. The rearrangement joins TRBV29-1 to TRBJ1-5; D perhaps matches TRBD1 (6 bases). Germline V gene data show CDR1 as SQVTM and CDR2 as ANQGSEA. This CDR3 region has 13 residues. CDR3 DNA sequence: TGCAGCTTTGAGTGGGGGCCCAATCAGCCCCAGCATTTT. Encoded protein: CSFEWGPNQPQHF.

The chain combines TRBV2 with TRBJ2-5; D perhaps matches TRBD2 (7 bases). The length of the CDR3 is 15 residues. Trimming pared 11 bases from V and 1 base from J, leaving 20 bases between. Per germline, CDR1 SNHLY and CDR2 FYNNEI. Here the CDR3 reads CACLTSRGLQETQYF. The CDR3 DNA reads as TGTGCCTGCCTGACTAGCAGGGGACTCCAAGAGACCCAGTACTTC.

The chain has TRBV2 and TRBJ2-7; D remains ambiguous. V shed 9 bases and J shed 3 bases, with 9 bases lying between them. This CDR3 comprises 11 residues. Germline V gene lookup returns CDR1 SNHLY and CDR2 FYNNEI. CDR3 DNA: TGTGCCAGATCTGACATCTACGAGCAGTACTTC. It translates to CARSDIYEQYF.

The V and J genes are TRBV5-1 and TRBJ2-5; TRBD2 matches 10 bases. From germline, CDR1 is SGHRS and CDR2 YFSETQ. CDR3 length: 16 amino acids. The V and J ends lost 4 bases and 2 bases, in that order; junction bases with no gene match: 8. The DNA of the CDR3 is TGCGCCAGCAGCCCCCTGGGTAGCGGGGGGCAAGAGACCCAGTACTTC. Translation gives CASSPLGSGGQETQYF.

CDR3 nucleotides: TGTGCCAGCAGCCATCCGACAGACGCCTATGGCTACACCTTC. Translating it yields CASSHPTDAYGYTF. The chain has TRBV5-4 and TRBJ1-2, with a possible D match to TRBD1 (5 bases). Germline-derived CDR1 and CDR2 are SGHNT and YYREEE (reference sequence). This CDR3 has 14 amino acids. The V gene lost 4 bases and the J gene lost 4 bases, with 14 bases spanning the gap.

The chain uses TRBV6-6 and TRBJ2-1; TRBD1 or TRBD2 may be the D gene (5 bases each). CDR3 size: 13 residues. V gave up 5 bases and J gave up 9 bases, with 14 bases separating them. The germline V gene has CDR1 MNHNY and CDR2 SVGAGI (reference sequence). The CDR3 protein is CASSRLGESEQFF. The CDR3 nucleotides are TGTGCCAGCAGTAGATTAGGGGAGTCTGAGCAGTTCTTC.

V gene TRBV2 combines with J gene TRBJ2-1; 7 bases fit TRBD2. With V trimmed by 7 bases and J by 1 base, 7 bases remained unmatched. This CDR3 has 15 amino acids. Germline V lookup: CDR1 SNHLY, CDR2 FYNNEI. The CDR3 DNA reads as TGTGCCAGCAACCTTGCAGCGGGATCCTACAATGAGCAGTTCTTC. This codes for CASNLAAGSYNEQFF.

V usage is TRBV16 and J usage is TRBJ2-1, with TRBD1 matching over 7 bases. V lost 4 bases and J lost 8; bases outside the gene matches: 8. The CDR3 extends over 14 amino acids. The germline V gene encodes CDR1 KGHSY and CDR2 FQNENV. CDR3: CASSPGGSQDEQFF. CDR3 nucleotide sequence: TGTGCCAGCAGCCCAGGGGGATCTCAGGATGAGCAGTTCTTC.

V usage is TRBV30 and J usage is TRBJ1-1; D unclear. This CDR3 spans 14 amino acids. Germline V gives CDR1 GTSNPN, CDR2 SVGIG (reference sequence). The V end lost 4 bases, the J end lost 5 bases, and 17 bases lay between the germline ends. The CDR3 DNA reads as TGTGCCTGGACAATCCGGGGTCTAGGGACTGAAGCTTTCTTT. This gives the protein CAWTIRGLGTEAFF.

The chain couples TRBV6-1 to TRBJ2-7, with TRBD1 identical over 7 bases. CDR3 length: 14 residues. V shed 1 base, J shed 2 bases, and the junction held 2 bases outside the gene matches. Germline lookup yields CDR1 MNHNS and CDR2 SASEGT. CDR3 protein: CASSEVGGTYEQYF. The CDR3 bases are TGTGCCAGCAGTGAAGTAGGGGGCACCTACGAGCAGTACTTC.

The V call is TRBV5-1, the J call TRBJ2-5, with D possibly called TRBD1 or TRBD2 (5 bases each). The CDR3 is 15 residues long. V was cut by 4 bases and J by 1 base, with 14 bases left in between. Per the germline V gene, CDR1 is SGHRS and CDR2 is YFSETQ. The CDR3 DNA follows: TGCGCCAGCAGCAGAGGGGTCCCCTTCCAAGAGACCCAGTACTTC. Amino acids: CASSRGVPFQETQYF.

V and J are TRBV6-5 and TRBJ1-1; D ambiguous. The CDR3 spans 13 residues. The ends were cut back, 6 bases at V and 1 base at J, with 9 bases in the middle. Germline lookup yields CDR1 MNHEY and CDR2 SVGAGI. CDR3 sequence (DNA): TGTGCCAGCAGCCCCGACACGAACACTGAAGCTTTCTTT. Protein sequence: CASSPDTNTEAFF.